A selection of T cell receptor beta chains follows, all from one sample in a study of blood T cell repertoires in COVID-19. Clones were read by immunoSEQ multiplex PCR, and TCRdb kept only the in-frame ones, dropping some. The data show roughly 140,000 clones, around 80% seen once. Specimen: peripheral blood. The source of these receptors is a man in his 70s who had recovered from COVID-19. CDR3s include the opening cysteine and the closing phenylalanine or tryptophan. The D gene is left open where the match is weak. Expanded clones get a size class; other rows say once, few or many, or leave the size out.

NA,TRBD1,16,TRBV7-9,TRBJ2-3,CASSPRTGRRTDTQYF,TGTGCCAGCAGCCCTCGGACAGGGCGTCGCACAGATACGCAGTATTTT
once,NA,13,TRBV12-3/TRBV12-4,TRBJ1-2,CASSLDGDYGYTF,TGTGCCAGCAGTCTCGACGGGGACTATGGCTACACCTTC
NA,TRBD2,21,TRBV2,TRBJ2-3,CASDRGLPGLAGGTEPDTQYF,TGTGCCAGCGACAGGGGGCTTCCGGGGCTAGCGGGAGGGACAGAGCCAGATACGCAGTATTTT
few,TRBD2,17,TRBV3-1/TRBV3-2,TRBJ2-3,CASSQLGGRAESDTQYF,TGTGCCAGCAGCCAGTTGGGCGGGAGGGCCGAATCGGATACGCAGTATTTT
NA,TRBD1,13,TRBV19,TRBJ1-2,CASSREGQGRYTF,TGTGCCAGTAGTCGAGAGGGACAGGGACGCTACACCTTC
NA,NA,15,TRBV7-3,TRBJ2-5,CASSLEDSTPETQYF,TGTGCCAGCAGCTTAGAAGACAGTACCCCTGAGACCCAGTACTTC
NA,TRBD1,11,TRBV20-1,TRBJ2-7,CSAGTADEQYF,TGCAGTGCCGGGACAGCCGACGAGCAGTACTTC
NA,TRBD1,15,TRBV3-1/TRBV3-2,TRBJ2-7,CASRGQGGPDYEQYF,TGTGCCAGTAGGGGACAGGGAGGGCCAGACTACGAGCAGTACTTC
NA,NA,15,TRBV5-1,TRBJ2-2,CASRKTATNTGELFF,TGCGCCAGCAGAAAAACAGCTACGAACACCGGGGAGCTGTTTTTT
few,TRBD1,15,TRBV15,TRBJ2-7,CATSVPGGQGWEQYF,TGTGCCACCAGCGTTCCTGGGGGACAGGGGTGGGAGCAGTACTTC
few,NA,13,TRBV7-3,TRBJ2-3,CASSLSANPTQYF,TGTGCCAGCAGCTTAAGTGCGAACCCGACGCAGTATTTT
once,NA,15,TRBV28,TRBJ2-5,CASSLVGIRGETQYF,TGTGCCAGCAGTTTGGTCGGGATTCGGGGAGAGACCCAGTACTTC
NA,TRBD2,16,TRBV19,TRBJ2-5,CASSTATSGILKTQYF,TGTGCCAGTAGTACAGCCACTAGCGGGATTTTAAAGACCCAGTACTTC
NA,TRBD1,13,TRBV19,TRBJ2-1,CASSADRGHEQFF,TGTGCCAGTAGTGCGGACAGGGGGCATGAGCAGTTCTTC
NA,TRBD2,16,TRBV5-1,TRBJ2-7,CASSPPGLAGGNEQYF,TGCGCCAGCAGCCCTCCGGGACTAGCGGGAGGGAACGAGCAGTACTTC
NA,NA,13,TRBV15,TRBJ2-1,CATSRTAYNEQFF,TGTGCCACCAGCAGGACAGCCTACAATGAGCAGTTCTTC
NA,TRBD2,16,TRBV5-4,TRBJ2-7,CASSTTGTSGSHEQYF,TGTGCCAGCAGTACGACCGGGACTAGCGGGAGCCACGAGCAGTACTTC
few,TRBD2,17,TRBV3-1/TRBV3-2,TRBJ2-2,CASSQEIREAGTGELFF,TGTGCCAGCAGCCAAGAGATCCGGGAGGCGGGCACCGGGGAGCTGTTTTTT
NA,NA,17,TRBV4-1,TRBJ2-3,CASSFRAGGTSTDTQYF,TGCGCCAGCAGCTTTAGGGCGGGCGGGACGAGCACAGATACGCAGTATTTT
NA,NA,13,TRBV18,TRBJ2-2,CASSLQNNGELFF,TGTGCCAGCTCACTACAGAATAACGGGGAGCTGTTTTTT
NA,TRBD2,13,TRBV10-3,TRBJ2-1,CAFSGSSYNEQFF,TGTGCCTTTAGCGGGAGCTCCTACAATGAGCAGTTCTTC
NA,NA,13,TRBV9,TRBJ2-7,CASSVDPGYEQYF,TGTGCCAGCAGCGTAGATCCAGGCTACGAGCAGTACTTC
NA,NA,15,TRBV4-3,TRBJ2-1,CASSQVLRASHEQFF,TGCGCCAGCAGCCAAGTATTGAGGGCCAGTCATGAGCAGTTCTTC
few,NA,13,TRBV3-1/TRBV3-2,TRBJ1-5,CASSWDTAGPQHF,TGTGCCAGCAGCTGGGACACGGCAGGGCCCCAGCATTTT
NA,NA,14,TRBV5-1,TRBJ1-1,CASSLGGLGTEAFF,TGCGCCAGCAGCTTGGGGGGGCTGGGCACTGAAGCTTTCTTT
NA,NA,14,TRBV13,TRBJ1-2,CASSLDPVIYGYTF,TGTGCCAGCAGCTTAGATCCCGTAATCTATGGCTACACCTTC
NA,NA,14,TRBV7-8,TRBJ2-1,CASSLRRRDNEQFF,TGTGCCAGCAGCTTACGCCGGAGGGACAATGAGCAGTTCTTC
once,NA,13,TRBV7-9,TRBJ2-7,CASSPSLDYEQYF,TGTGCCAGCAGCCCCAGCCTAGACTACGAGCAGTACTTC
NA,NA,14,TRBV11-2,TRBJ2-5,CASSLGSGQETQYF,TGTGCCAGCAGCTTGGGGAGCGGGCAAGAGACCCAGTACTTC
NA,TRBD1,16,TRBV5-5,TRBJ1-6,CASSLDRQGENSPLHF,TGTGCCAGCAGCTTGGATAGGCAGGGGGAGAATTCACCCCTCCACTTT
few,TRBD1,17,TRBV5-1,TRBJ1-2,CASSLNPGQPLQYGYTF,TGCGCCAGCAGCTTGAACCCGGGACAGCCTCTACAATATGGCTACACCTTC
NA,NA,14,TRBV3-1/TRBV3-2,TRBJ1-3,CASSQDVAGNTIYF,TGTGCCAGCAGCCAAGATGTGGCAGGAAACACCATATATTTT
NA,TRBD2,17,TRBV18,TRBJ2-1,CASSPSQTSGSYNEQFF,TGTGCCAGCTCACCTTCGCAGACTAGCGGGTCCTACAATGAGCAGTTCTTC
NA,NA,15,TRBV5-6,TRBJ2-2,CASSSTGRQTGELFF,TGTGCCAGCAGCTCGACTGGCCGGCAAACCGGGGAGCTGTTTTTT
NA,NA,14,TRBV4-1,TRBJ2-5,CASSQDTGRETQYF,TGCGCCAGCAGCCAAGATACAGGGAGAGAGACCCAGTACTTC
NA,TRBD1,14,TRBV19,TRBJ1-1,CASILQGIGTEAFF,TGTGCCAGTATTCTACAGGGGATTGGCACTGAAGCTTTCTTT
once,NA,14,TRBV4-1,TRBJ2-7,CASSHLKGIREQYF,TGCGCCAGCAGCCATTTAAAGGGGATTCGCGAGCAGTACTTC
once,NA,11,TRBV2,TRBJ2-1,CASRGEVEQFF,TGTGCCAGCAGGGGGGAGGTTGAGCAGTTCTTC
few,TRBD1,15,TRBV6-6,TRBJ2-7,CASSYRGQGSYEQYF,TGTGCCAGCAGTTACCGAGGACAGGGTAGCTACGAGCAGTACTTC
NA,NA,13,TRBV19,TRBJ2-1,CASSIGSAPEQFF,TGTGCCAGTAGTATAGGAAGCGCTCCTGAGCAGTTCTTC
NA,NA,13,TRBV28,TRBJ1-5,CASSSSSFQAQHF,TGTGCCAGCAGTTCCTCCTCGTTCCAGGCCCAGCATTTT
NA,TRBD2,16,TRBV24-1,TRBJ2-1,CATSDSRLAGGNEQFF,TGTGCCACCAGTGATTCCCGACTAGCGGGAGGTAATGAGCAGTTCTTC
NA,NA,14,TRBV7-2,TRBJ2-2,CASSHSDMTGELFF,TGTGCCAGCAGCCACTCTGACATGACCGGGGAGCTGTTTTTT
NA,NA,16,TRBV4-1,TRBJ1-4,CASSPSPAATNEKLFF,TGCGCCAGCAGCCCCTCGCCGGCAGCGACTAATGAAAAACTGTTTTTT
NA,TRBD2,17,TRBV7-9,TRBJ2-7,CASSLGLADHLAYEQYF,TGTGCCAGCAGCTTGGGGCTAGCGGATCATCTAGCCTACGAGCAGTACTTC
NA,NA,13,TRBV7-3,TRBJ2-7,CASSVRQFYEQYF,TGTGCCAGCAGCGTGCGACAGTTTTACGAGCAGTACTTC
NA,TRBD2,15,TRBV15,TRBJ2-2,CATSRDPSGSSELFF,TGTGCCACCAGCAGAGATCCTAGCGGGAGCTCGGAGCTGTTTTTT
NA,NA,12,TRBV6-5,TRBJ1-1,CASRQGNTEAFF,TGTGCCAGCAGACAGGGAAACACTGAAGCTTTCTTT